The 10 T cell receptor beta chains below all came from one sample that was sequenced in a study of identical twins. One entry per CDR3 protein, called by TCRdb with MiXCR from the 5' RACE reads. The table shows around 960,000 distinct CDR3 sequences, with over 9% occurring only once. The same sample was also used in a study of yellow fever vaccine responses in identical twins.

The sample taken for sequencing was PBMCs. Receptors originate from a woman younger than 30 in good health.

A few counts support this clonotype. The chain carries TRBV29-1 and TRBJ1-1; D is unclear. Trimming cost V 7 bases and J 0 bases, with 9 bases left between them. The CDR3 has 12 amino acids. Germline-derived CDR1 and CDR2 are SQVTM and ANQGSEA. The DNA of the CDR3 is TGCAGCGGATACCAATTGAACACTGAAGCTTTCTTT. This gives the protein CSGYQLNTEAFF.

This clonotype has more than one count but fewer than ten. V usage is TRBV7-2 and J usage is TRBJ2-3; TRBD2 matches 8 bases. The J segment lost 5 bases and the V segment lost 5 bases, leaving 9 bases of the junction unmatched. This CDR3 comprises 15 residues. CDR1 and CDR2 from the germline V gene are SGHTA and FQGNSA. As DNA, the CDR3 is TGTGCCAGCAGCACGGGGGGGTCCCATGGAGATACGCAGTATTTT. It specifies CASSTGGSHGDTQYF.

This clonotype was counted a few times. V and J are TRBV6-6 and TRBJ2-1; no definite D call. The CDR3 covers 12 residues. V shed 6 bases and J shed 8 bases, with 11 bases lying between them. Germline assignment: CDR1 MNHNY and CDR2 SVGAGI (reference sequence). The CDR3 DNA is TGTGCCAGCAGCCTCCGGAACGATGAGCAGTTCTTC. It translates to CASSLRNDEQFF.

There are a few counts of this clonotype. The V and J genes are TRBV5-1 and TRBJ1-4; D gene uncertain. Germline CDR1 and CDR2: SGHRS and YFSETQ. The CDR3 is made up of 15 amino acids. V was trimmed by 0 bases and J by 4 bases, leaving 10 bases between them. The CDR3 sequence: CASSLGDGVNEKLFF. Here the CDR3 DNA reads TGCGCCAGCAGCTTGGGCGACGGTGTTAATGAAAAACTGTTTTTT.

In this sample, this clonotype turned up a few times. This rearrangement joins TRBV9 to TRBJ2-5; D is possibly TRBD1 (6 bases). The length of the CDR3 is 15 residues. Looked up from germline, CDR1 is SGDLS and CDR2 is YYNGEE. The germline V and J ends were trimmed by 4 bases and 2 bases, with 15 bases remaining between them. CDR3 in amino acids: CASSSGQNTQETQYF. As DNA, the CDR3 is TGTGCCAGCAGCTCCGGACAGAATACTCAAGAGACCCAGTACTTC.

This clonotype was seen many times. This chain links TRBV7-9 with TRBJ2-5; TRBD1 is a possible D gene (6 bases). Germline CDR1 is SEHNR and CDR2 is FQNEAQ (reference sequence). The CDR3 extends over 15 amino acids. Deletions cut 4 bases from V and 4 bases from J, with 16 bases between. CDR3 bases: TGTGCCAGCAGCTCGCAAACCGGGACATTAGAGACCCAGTACTTC. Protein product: CASSSQTGTLETQYF.

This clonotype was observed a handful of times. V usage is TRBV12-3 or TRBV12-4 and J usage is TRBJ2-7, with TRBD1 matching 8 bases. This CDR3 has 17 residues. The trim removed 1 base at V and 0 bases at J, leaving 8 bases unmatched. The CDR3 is CASSLEVGGTGSYEQYF. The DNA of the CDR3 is TGTGCCAGCAGTTTAGAGGTAGGAGGGACAGGCTCCTACGAGCAGTACTTC.

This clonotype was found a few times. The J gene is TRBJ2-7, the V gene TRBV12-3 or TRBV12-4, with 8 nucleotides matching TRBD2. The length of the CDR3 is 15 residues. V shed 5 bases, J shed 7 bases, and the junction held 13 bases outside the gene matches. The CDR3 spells CASSGAPAGVGEQYF. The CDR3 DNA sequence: TGTGCCAGCAGTGGGGCCCCAGCGGGAGTTGGAGAGCAGTACTTC.

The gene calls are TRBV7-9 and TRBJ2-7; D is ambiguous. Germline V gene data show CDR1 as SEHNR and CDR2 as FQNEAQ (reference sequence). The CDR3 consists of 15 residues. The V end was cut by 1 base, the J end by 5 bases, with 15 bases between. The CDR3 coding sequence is TGTGCCAGCAGCTTAGTTCGCTCAGGAATGCACGAGCAGTACTTC. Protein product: CASSLVRSGMHEQYF.

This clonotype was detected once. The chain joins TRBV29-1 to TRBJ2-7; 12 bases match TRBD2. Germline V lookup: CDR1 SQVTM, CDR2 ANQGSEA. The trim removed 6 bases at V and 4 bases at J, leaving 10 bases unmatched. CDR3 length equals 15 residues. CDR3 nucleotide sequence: TGCAGCGTGTCTAGCGGGAGGGCCGGCTTATACGAGCAGTACTTC. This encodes CSVSSGRAGLYEQYF.